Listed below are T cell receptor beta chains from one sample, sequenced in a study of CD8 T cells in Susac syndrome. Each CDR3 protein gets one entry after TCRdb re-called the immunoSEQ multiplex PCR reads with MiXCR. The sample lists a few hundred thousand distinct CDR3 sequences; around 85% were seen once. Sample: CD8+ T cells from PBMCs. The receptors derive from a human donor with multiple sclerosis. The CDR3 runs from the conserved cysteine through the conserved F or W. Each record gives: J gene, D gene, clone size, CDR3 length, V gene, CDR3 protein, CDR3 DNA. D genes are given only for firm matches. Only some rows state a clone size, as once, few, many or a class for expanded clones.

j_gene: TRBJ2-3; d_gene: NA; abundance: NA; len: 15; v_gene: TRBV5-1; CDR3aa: CASSGDRRDTDTQYF; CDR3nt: TGCGCCAGCAGCGGGGACCGGAGAGACACAGATACGCAGTATTTT
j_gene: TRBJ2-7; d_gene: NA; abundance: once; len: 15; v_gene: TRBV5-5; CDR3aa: CASSSPGRTVSEQYF; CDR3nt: TGTGCCAGCAGCAGTCCGGGACGAACAGTCAGCGAGCAGTACTTC
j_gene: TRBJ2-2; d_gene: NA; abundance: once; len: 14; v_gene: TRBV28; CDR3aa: CASSLASSGGELFF; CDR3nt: TGTGCCAGCAGTTTGGCTAGTTCGGGCGGGGAGCTGTTTTTT
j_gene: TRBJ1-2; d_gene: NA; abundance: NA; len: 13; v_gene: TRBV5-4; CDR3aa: CASSLGGGSVYTF; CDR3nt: TGTGCCAGCAGCTTGGGCGGAGGGTCTGTATACACCTTC
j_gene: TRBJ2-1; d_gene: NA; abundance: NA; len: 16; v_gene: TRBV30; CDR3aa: CAWSYPGGAANNEQFF; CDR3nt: TGTGCCTGGAGTTACCCTGGGGGCGCGGCGAACAATGAGCAGTTCTTC
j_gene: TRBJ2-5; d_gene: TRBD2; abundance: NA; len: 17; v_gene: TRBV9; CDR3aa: CASSVESGGRLLETQYF; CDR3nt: TGTGCCAGCAGCGTAGAGTCCGGCGGGAGACTGTTGGAGACCCAGTACTTC
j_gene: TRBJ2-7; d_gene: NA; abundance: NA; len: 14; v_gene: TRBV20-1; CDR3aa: CSATTGTNNYEQYF; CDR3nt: TGCAGTGCTACCACCGGGACCAATAATTACGAGCAGTACTTC
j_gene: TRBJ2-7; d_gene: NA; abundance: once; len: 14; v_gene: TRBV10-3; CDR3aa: CAISEQRSTYEQYF; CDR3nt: TGTGCCATCAGTGAACAGCGATCAACCTACGAGCAGTACTTC
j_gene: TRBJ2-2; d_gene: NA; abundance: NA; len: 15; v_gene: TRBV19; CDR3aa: CASSIALGNTGELFF; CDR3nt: TGTGCCAGTAGTATAGCGTTAGGGAACACCGGGGAGCTGTTTTTT
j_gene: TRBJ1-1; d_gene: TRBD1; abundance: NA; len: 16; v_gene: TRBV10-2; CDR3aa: CASRLRDREDGTEAFF; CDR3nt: TGCGCCAGCAGACTCCGGGACAGGGAGGATGGCACTGAAGCTTTCTTT